This T cell receptor beta chain is drawn from a study of T cells after yellow fever vaccination. Study background: Fractions low in cell number were prepared with SMART-Seq v4 Ultra Low Input.

Concerning this clonotype itself: Its antigen is as yet unknown.

Universal primer sites and UMIs were introduced during 5'RACE template-switching synthesis of TCR cDNA. TCRdb reprocessed the 5' RACE reads with MiXCR, giving one entry per CDR3 protein. The profile covers 150,000 to 200,000 distinct CDR3 sequences, with almost 7% appearing a single time and about 2.5% taken by the ten largest. The CDR3 totals 16 residues. Germline-derived CDR1 and CDR2 are SEHNR and FQNEAQ (reference sequence). With 3 bases removed from V and 6 bases from J, the gap between germline ends came to 18 bases. Whole-study results and caveats: Post-booster samples contained most primary-vaccination clones (approximately 96% CD4, 70% to 90% CD8). Researchers noted that a small share of clonotypes showed up in both CD4 and CD8 compartments.

The sequencing used CD4+ T cells sorted from PBMCs, collected less than 6 days after the first yellow fever vaccination. This sequence was found in a man between 18 and 29 years old who received the YFV17D yellow fever vaccine. This chain uses TRBV7-9 with TRBJ2-1; the D gene is possibly TRBD1 (6 bases). The CDR3 DNA reads TGTGCCAGCAGCTTCGGCAGGGGCACCGTTCGCAATGAGCAGTTCTTC. It codes for CASSFGRGTVRNEQFF.